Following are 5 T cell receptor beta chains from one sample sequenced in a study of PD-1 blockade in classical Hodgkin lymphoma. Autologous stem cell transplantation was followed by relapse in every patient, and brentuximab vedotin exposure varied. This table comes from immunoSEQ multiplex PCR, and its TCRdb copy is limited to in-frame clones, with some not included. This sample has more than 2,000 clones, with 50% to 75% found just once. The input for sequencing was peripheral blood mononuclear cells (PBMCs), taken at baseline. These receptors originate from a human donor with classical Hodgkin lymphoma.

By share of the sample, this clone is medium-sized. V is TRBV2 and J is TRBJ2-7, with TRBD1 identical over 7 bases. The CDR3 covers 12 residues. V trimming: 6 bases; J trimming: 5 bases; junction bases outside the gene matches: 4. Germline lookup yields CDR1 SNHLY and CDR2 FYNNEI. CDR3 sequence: CASSETGDEQYF. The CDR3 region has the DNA TGTGCCAGCAGCGAAACAGGGGACGAGCAGTACTTC.

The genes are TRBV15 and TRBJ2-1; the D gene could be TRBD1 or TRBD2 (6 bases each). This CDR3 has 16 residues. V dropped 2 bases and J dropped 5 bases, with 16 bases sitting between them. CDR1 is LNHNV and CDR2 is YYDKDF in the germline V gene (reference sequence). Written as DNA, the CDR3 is TGTGCCACCAGCAGAAGGGGGGCGTCGAGGCACAATGAGCAGTTCTTC. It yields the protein CATSRRGASRHNEQFF.

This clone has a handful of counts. The CDR3 DNA reads TGCGCCAGCAGCCCCGGAGCGGGGGGGAACACAGATACGCAGTATTTT. Its protein product is CASSPGAGGNTDTQYF. The V and J genes are TRBV4-1 and TRBJ2-3; 10 bases fit TRBD2. This CDR3 is built from 16 residues. Germline-derived CDR1 and CDR2 are MGHRA and YSYEKL. The ends lost 4 bases at V and 2 bases at J; junction bases unmatched: 6.

The CDR3 loop is CARSTGVEQSRANVLTF. Written as DNA, the CDR3 is TGTGCCAGAAGTACTGGAGTTGAACAAAGTCGGGCCAACGTCCTGACTTTC. The chain recombines TRBV5-3 with TRBJ2-6; D remains ambiguous. TRBV5-3 is filed as an ORF, its function uncertain. Trimming removed 5 bases at V and 5 bases at J, with 20 bases between. The CDR3 consists of 17 residues.

The CDR3 region is CASSPMGGRTQYF. For the CDR3, the DNA is TGTGCCAGCAGCCCCATGGGGGGTCGGACGCAGTATTTT. The chain uses TRBV27 and TRBJ2-3; D is perhaps TRBD2 (6 bases). Trimming removed 6 bases at V and 9 bases at J, with 16 bases between. The CDR3 spans 13 residues. Germline-derived CDR1 and CDR2 are MNHEY and SMNVEV (reference sequence).